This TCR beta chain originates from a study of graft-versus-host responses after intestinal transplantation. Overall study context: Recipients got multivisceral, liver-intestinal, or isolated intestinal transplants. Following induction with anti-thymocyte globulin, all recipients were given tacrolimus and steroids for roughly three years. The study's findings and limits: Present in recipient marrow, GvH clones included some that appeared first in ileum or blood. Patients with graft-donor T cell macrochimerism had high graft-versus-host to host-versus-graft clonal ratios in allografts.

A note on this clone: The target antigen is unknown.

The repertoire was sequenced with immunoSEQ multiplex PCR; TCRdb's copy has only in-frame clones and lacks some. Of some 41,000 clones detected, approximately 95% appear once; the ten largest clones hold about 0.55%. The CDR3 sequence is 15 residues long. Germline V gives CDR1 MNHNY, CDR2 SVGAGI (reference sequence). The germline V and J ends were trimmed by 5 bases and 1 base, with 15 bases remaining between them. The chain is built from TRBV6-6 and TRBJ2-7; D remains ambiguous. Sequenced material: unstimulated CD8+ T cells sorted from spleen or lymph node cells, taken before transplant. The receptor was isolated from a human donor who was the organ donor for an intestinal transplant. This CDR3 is CASSPPLGSSYEQYF. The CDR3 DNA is TGTGCCAGCAGTCCCCCCCTAGGGTCGTCCTACGAGCAGTACTTC.